The rows below give T cell receptor beta chains drawn from one sample of a study of blood T cell repertoires in COVID-19. Using immunoSEQ multiplex PCR, the repertoire was profiled, and TCRdb retains in-frame clones only, with some absent. The sample has about 100,000 clones, almost 80% seen once. The sequenced sample was peripheral blood. Receptors originate from a man between 65 and 79 years old with active or convalescent COVID-19. Each CDR3 is given with its conserved first and last residue. The order of the fields is V gene, J gene, CDR3 protein.

V gene: TRBV6-2/TRBV6-3
J gene: TRBJ2-1
CDR3 protein: CASSYLETEYNEQFF

V gene: TRBV15
J gene: TRBJ2-1
CDR3 protein: CATSREYGSYNEQFF

V gene: TRBV5-1
J gene: TRBJ2-2
CDR3 protein: CASSLGTTNTGELFF

V gene: TRBV16
J gene: TRBJ2-5
CDR3 protein: CASSQFGRDQETQYF

V gene: TRBV13
J gene: TRBJ1-1
CDR3 protein: CASSLLGGNTEAFF

V gene: TRBV2
J gene: TRBJ1-2
CDR3 protein: CASRRELTEGYTF

V gene: TRBV9
J gene: TRBJ1-2
CDR3 protein: CASSVEGQGTIYGYTF

V gene: TRBV5-1
J gene: TRBJ2-2
CDR3 protein: CASGTSGTGELFF

V gene: TRBV9
J gene: TRBJ2-1
CDR3 protein: CASSHSRLVTGVGNEQFF

V gene: TRBV11-2
J gene: TRBJ2-3
CDR3 protein: CASSPPGLAGGYTDTQYF

V gene: TRBV18
J gene: TRBJ2-7
CDR3 protein: CASSPQDRYEQYF

V gene: TRBV2
J gene: TRBJ1-5
CDR3 protein: CASAQDNQPQHF

V gene: TRBV5-3
J gene: TRBJ2-7
CDR3 protein: CATRPGREFSYEQYF

V gene: TRBV7-3
J gene: TRBJ1-2
CDR3 protein: CASSPQDGYGYTF

V gene: TRBV28
J gene: TRBJ1-2
CDR3 protein: CAQKGGRVSYGYTF

V gene: TRBV5-5
J gene: TRBJ1-3
CDR3 protein: CASSPTAGNTIYF

V gene: TRBV2
J gene: TRBJ2-7
CDR3 protein: CASRGSGGEQYF

V gene: TRBV7-9
J gene: TRBJ1-4
CDR3 protein: CASSLVGATAEKLFF

V gene: TRBV7-3
J gene: TRBJ2-3
CDR3 protein: CASSPRTTITDTQYF

V gene: TRBV19
J gene: TRBJ1-1
CDR3 protein: CASSSVEQGQSGAFF

V gene: TRBV7-3
J gene: TRBJ2-5
CDR3 protein: CASSPMGGADQETQYF

V gene: TRBV9
J gene: TRBJ2-1
CDR3 protein: CASSVGGTSIHEQFF

V gene: TRBV7-6
J gene: TRBJ2-4
CDR3 protein: CASSPGTHIDIQYF

V gene: TRBV29-1
J gene: TRBJ2-3
CDR3 protein: CSVVSLAGLGDTQYF

V gene: TRBV6-2/TRBV6-3
J gene: TRBJ2-5
CDR3 protein: CASSYDRGIETQYF

V gene: TRBV7-8
J gene: TRBJ2-2
CDR3 protein: CASSFPAGGTATGELFF

V gene: TRBV6-5
J gene: TRBJ1-4
CDR3 protein: CASRADRFGEKLFF

V gene: TRBV28
J gene: TRBJ1-5
CDR3 protein: CASSPTGNQPQHF

V gene: TRBV24-1
J gene: TRBJ2-2
CDR3 protein: CATSNGHLGTTGELFF

V gene: TRBV28
J gene: TRBJ2-7
CDR3 protein: CASSPGHRYEQYF

V gene: TRBV5-4
J gene: TRBJ1-1
CDR3 protein: CASSLGQGLATEAFF

V gene: TRBV4-2
J gene: TRBJ1-2
CDR3 protein: CASSQEGGQNYGYTF

V gene: TRBV28
J gene: TRBJ1-2
CDR3 protein: CASRSAGNYGYTF

V gene: TRBV7-6
J gene: TRBJ1-6
CDR3 protein: CASSATGVLNSPLHF

V gene: TRBV2
J gene: TRBJ2-4
CDR3 protein: CASSVGSIAKNIQYF

V gene: TRBV18
J gene: TRBJ1-1
CDR3 protein: CASSPDRGGTEAFF

V gene: TRBV9
J gene: TRBJ2-1
CDR3 protein: CASSVATSGIRDEQFF

V gene: TRBV29-1
J gene: TRBJ1-1
CDR3 protein: CSVEGGNTEAFF

V gene: TRBV7-3
J gene: TRBJ2-1
CDR3 protein: CASSTHLGLAGDNEQFF

V gene: TRBV28
J gene: TRBJ1-5
CDR3 protein: CASSLGSGLEPQHF